These 5 T cell receptor beta chains were all obtained from the same sample, sequenced in a study of blood T cell repertoires in COVID-19. Using immunoSEQ multiplex PCR, the repertoire was profiled, and TCRdb retains in-frame clones only, with some absent. The data show approximately 210,000 clones, 94% seen once. Sequenced material: peripheral blood. The receptors derive from a man under 40 with COVID-19, enrolled during active disease.

This clone was counted once. This chain connects TRBV4-2 to TRBJ2-3; a weak D match, TRBD1 (5 bases). CDR3 size: 16 residues. V dropped 0 bases and J dropped 4 bases, with 14 bases sitting between them. Germline V CDR1 and CDR2: LGHNA, YNFKEQ. Here the CDR3 reads CASSQDWGPRADTQYF. The CDR3 nucleotides read TGTGCCAGCAGCCAAGATTGGGGCCCTAGGGCAGATACGCAGTATTTT.

This chain uses TRBV12-3 or TRBV12-4 with TRBJ1-2; 8 nucleotides match TRBD1. The CDR3 is 13 amino acids. The J segment lost 4 bases and the V segment lost 5 bases, leaving 3 bases of the junction unmatched. The chain's CDR3 is CASSRQGSYGYTF. The CDR3 bases are TGTGCCAGCAGTCGACAGGGGTCCTATGGCTACACCTTC.

Concerning this clone: The same CDR3 also results from other DNA sequences found in this sample. The chain is built from TRBV6-5 and TRBJ1-1, with TRBD1 identical over 7 bases. Germline CDR1 is MNHEY and CDR2 is SVGAGI. This CDR3 is built from 15 residues. The V gene end was trimmed by 0 bases and the J gene end by 4 bases; junction bases not matched to a gene: 5. CDR3 sequence: CASSYSGGAGTEAFF. The CDR3 DNA follows: TGTGCCAGCAGTTACTCAGGGGGCGCGGGCACTGAAGCTTTCTTT.

Only one count was recorded for this clone. V and J are TRBV19 and TRBJ2-2; 7 nucleotides match TRBD1. This CDR3 is 15 amino acids long. V lost 5 bases and J lost 0; bases outside the gene matches: 3. Germline assignment: CDR1 LNHDA and CDR2 SQIVND (reference sequence). DNA for the CDR3: TGTGCCAGTAGTTCCCAGGGGGCGAACACCGGGGAGCTGTTTTTT. The encoded protein is CASSSQGANTGELFF.

The J gene is TRBJ1-2, the V gene TRBV4-1, with a possible D match to TRBD1 (5 bases). The germline V and J ends were trimmed by 3 bases and 3 bases, with 5 bases remaining between them. This CDR3 contains 12 residues. CDR1 is MGHRA and CDR2 is YSYEKL in the germline V gene. CDR3 in DNA: TGCGCCAGCAGCCAGACAGACTATGGCTACACCTTC. Its translation: CASSQTDYGYTF.